Listed below are T cell receptor beta chains from one sample, sequenced in a study of blood T cell repertoires in COVID-19. TCRdb's table, derived via immunoSEQ multiplex PCR, lists solely in-frame clones and lacks some. Of under 200,000 clones listed, around 80% are singletons. Material for sequencing was PBMCs or T cells enriched from blood (not recorded which). These receptors all stem from a middle-aged man who had recovered from COVID-19. Each CDR3 is given with its conserved first and last residue. Part of the rows lack a size; the others show once, few, many or a class for expanded clones.

V	J	size	CDR3
TRBV5-5	TRBJ2-5	NA	CASSPTPGGMGETQYF
TRBV6-5	TRBJ2-7	few	CASSYVGQTYEQYF
TRBV5-4	TRBJ2-2	NA	CASSTVRGGSGELFF
TRBV6-5	TRBJ2-1	NA	CASSYRDTPYNEQFF
TRBV11-3	TRBJ2-2	NA	CASSLEDGISGGELFF
TRBV24-1	TRBJ2-1	NA	CATSPGASYNEQFF
TRBV6-5	TRBJ1-1	NA	CASRPTGLNTEAFF
TRBV5-1	TRBJ2-5	NA	CASSPQGYETQYF
TRBV7-9	TRBJ2-7	NA	CASSLDAGGYEQYF
TRBV10-3	TRBJ1-3	NA	CATSSGGNTIYF
TRBV19	TRBJ2-7	NA	CASSVHVGQLRGGQYF
TRBV19	TRBJ2-7	NA	CASSMGSGTGWSEQYF
TRBV5-4	TRBJ1-1	many	CASSREGMNTEAFF
TRBV9	TRBJ2-1	few	CASSPQGTSGNNEQFF
TRBV5-4	TRBJ2-3	NA	CASSPDITDTQYF
TRBV7-8	TRBJ2-2	few	CASSLWVSRQGTTGELFF
TRBV5-1	TRBJ2-7	NA	CASSPEGTKTYEQYF
TRBV19	TRBJ2-7	NA	CASSITPAGGNEQYF
TRBV19	TRBJ2-1	NA	CASSRWTGSGNEQFF
TRBV3-1/TRBV3-2	TRBJ2-1	few	CASSASVNEQFF
TRBV29-1	TRBJ1-2	once	CSVEEGGNYGYTF
TRBV28	TRBJ1-1	NA	CASNRRMNTEAFF
TRBV10-1	TRBJ1-6	NA	CASSESGGRGNSPLHF